This entry concerns a single T cell receptor (beta chain). This record belongs to a study of blood T cell repertoires in COVID-19. Germline CDR1 and CDR2: LNHDA and SQIVND (reference sequence). Trimming at V came to 9 bases and at J to 2 bases, leaving 12 bases not matched to a gene. The CDR3 consists of 15 residues. The data were produced by immunoSEQ multiplex PCR, yet TCRdb's version contains in-frame clones alone and is incomplete. Of around 310,000 clones in the sample, just under 90% are singletons; the top ten hold roughly a tenth. Input material: PBMCs or T cells enriched from blood (not recorded which). V gene TRBV19 combines with J gene TRBJ1-1, with TRBD1 identical over 7 bases. The source is a woman between 25 and 40 years old who had recovered from COVID-19. This CDR3 is CASHAGTALNTEAFF. In DNA form, the CDR3 reads TGTGCCAGCCACGCCGGGACAGCTCTTAACACTGAAGCTTTCTTT.